Listed here is a single T cell receptor (beta chain). Seattle-derived patients entered the study during active infection and were followed longitudinally. Authors' methods: Amplifying reference gene primers gave estimates of nucleated cell counts. Produced via immunoSEQ multiplex PCR; TCRdb's table is partial and in-frame only. V and J calls and clone size are copied from that table; D and trimming were computed from the DNA. The sample consists of 300,000 to 350,000 clones, about nine tenths of them appearing once. The data belong to a study of blood T cell repertoires in COVID-19. Study summary: From the United States, Italy and Spain came samples of acute and convalescent COVID-19. The analysed material was cDNA or gDNA that came from T cells, B-cell-depleted T cells, or PBMCs.

Germline V gene data show CDR1 as MNHEY and CDR2 as SVGAGI. V lost 6 bases, J lost 4 bases, and 16 bases lay in between. This CDR3 comprises 15 residues. The sequencing input was peripheral blood. The sequence was obtained from a woman aged 25 to 39 with COVID-19, enrolled during active disease. The chain has TRBV6-5 and TRBJ2-1, with D possibly matching TRBD2 (6 bases). The CDR3: CASSAPGGVYNEQFF. CDR3 bases: TGTGCCAGCAGCGCCCCTGGCGGGGTTTACAATGAGCAGTTCTTC.